This TCR beta chain comes out of a study of Tregs in tolerant kidney transplant recipients. There are 16 residues in the CDR3. V dropped 5 bases and J dropped 4 bases, with 17 bases sitting between them. CDR1 is SGHVS, CDR2 FQNEAQ, per germline. The protocol was immunoSEQ multiplex PCR, while the TCRdb copy is restricted to in-frame clones and leaves out a portion. The table has some 65,000 clones, roughly 84% seen once. Input material: CD4+ T cells from blood. This receptor was taken from a human donor in good health. The genes are TRBV7-8 and TRBJ2-2; D is unclear. The CDR3 loop reads CASSRSQEMVTGELFF. The CDR3 DNA reads TGTGCCAGCAGCCGTAGTCAGGAAATGGTCACCGGGGAGCTGTTTTTT.